This T cell receptor beta chain was profiled in a study of cytomegalovirus exposure and HLA in healthy donors. Study-level results: Cytomegalovirus association was listed for about 180 TCR beta chains. While the bulk of TCR sequences proved rare, some public TCRs turned up in many donors. A classifier reportedly called cytomegalovirus status with high sensitivity and specificity.

Clones were read by immunoSEQ multiplex PCR, and TCRdb kept only the in-frame ones, dropping some. The repertoire holds 250,000 or so clones, with less than 90% as singletons. Trimming left V 3 bases short and J 2 bases short, with 7 bases between. CDR1 MGHRA and CDR2 YSYEKL come from the germline V gene. The CDR3 is 13 residues long. In regard to this clone: Its matching antigen is unknown.

The chain has TRBV4-1 and TRBJ1-2; D is unresolved. The receptor's source is a man between 18 and 29 years old in good health and CMV-seropositive. What was sequenced was PBMCs. The DNA of the CDR3 is TGCGCCAGCAGCCAGCAGGAAAACTATGGCTACACCTTC. It is translated as CASSQQENYGYTF.